This TCR beta chain was obtained from a study of shared clonotypes between healthy human individuals (TCRdb year 2020). About the full investigation: A couple of women and a few men aged 18 to 49 years were included in the cohort. For each donor, CD4 naive and CD4 memory were each run on three plates, CD8 naive on two plates, and CD8 memory on one plate. The study deeply sequenced blood TCR repertoires of five healthy adults to estimate repertoire size and the extent of clonotype sharing between individuals. To increase sequencing depth and limit assay-specific biases, TCR repertoire library preparation and sequencing were carried out by different laboratories using diverse techniques. Between about 0.85 and 8.9 billion PBMCs per donor were obtained by leukapheresis.

This clone is a singleton in its sample. Its antigen is still unknown. No much larger clone exists at a distance of one base, and base qualities are not known. Using the deep immunoSEQ assay, multiplex PCR amplified TCR CDR3 regions from genomic DNA. For each cell subset, the extracted genomic DNA was distributed evenly across all wells of several immunoSEQ 96-well plates, and each plate served as one replicate. For sorted subsets, approximately 190 ng of genomic DNA, equivalent to 25,000 to 35,000 T cell genomes, went into each replicate PCR. Purified libraries were quantified with a Qubit 3.0 fluorometer, sized on a Bioanalyzer 2100, and re-quantified with the KAPA Library Quantification kit. A separate single-read 150-cycle Illumina NextSeq 550 flow cell was used to sequence each immunoSEQ 96-well plate. The study's own analysis went as follows. The immunoSEQ output contained only junctional sequences without quality scores, so filtering could not match that applied to full-length reads. To assign V/J genes and CDR3, sequences were annotated against IMGT germline references using PyIR, a Python wrapper for IgBLAST v1.9. Reads were filtered out if the reads had weak V/J assignments (E-value above 1e-6), no CDR3, stop codons, out-of-frame junctions, or ambiguous translated residues. V3J clonotypes were defined by identical inferred V gene, J gene, and CDR3 amino acid sequence. Percentage overlap between repertoires was calculated by dividing the number of shared unique clonotypes by the size of the smaller repertoire. Richness of each repertoire was evaluated using RTK rarefaction, the Chao1 estimator, and Recon v2.1 estimates of unobserved clonotypes. For all TCRbeta clonotypes obtained by the gDNA method from four donors, generation probabilities were computed with OLGA. TCRdb provides this immuneACCESS table in a form limited to in-frame rearrangements. Some clones are lacking; in checked studies, under half of them reflect an unresolved V gene, and why the rest are absent is not known. V and J calls and clone size follow that table, whereas D and trimming were derived from the DNA. Within this sample are a few million clones, with over 85% of them counted one time only. The ten largest account for about 0.37% of the sample.

Unmatched junction bases come to 10, with V trimmed by 8 bases and J by 8 bases. The germline V gene provides CDR1 MDHEN and CDR2 SYDVKM. The CDR3 starts with the cysteine, ends with the phenylalanine, and has 15 residues. Only the CDR3 region is kept as DNA, spanning 45 bases read in frame from base 1. The investigation overall reported the following: Sharing across a few donors was observed for around 5% of naive CD4, over 3% of naive CD8, about 2.5% of memory CD4, and roughly 0.43% of memory CD8 clonotypes. Estimated clonotype richness was generally larger for naive than for memory subsets. Sampling was restricted to blood, and TCR repertoires in tissue are likely to differ from TCR repertoires in blood. The genetic and exposure-history diversity represented was limited by the small number of donors. Pairwise subsampling led to the expectation that sequencing depth would affect the degree of clonotype sharing among donors. Even with the large sequencing depth, rarefaction of the sorted-subset datasets indicated that sequencing was incomplete. Compared with non-shared clonotypes, the clonotypes found in all four sorted-subset donors had higher generation probabilities.

The donors were healthy, HIV-negative adults who had no recently reported acute infections or vaccinations. Every donor was a Caucasian adult residing in Nashville, Tennessee, USA. Magnetic negative selection was used to enrich CD4+ T cells, after which naive cells were positively selected on CD45RA and the negative fraction became the memory subset. Blood was collected by leukapheresis, and PBMCs were isolated by Ficoll-Histopaque density gradient centrifugation and then cryopreserved in liquid nitrogen vapor phase. Purity and quantity of every magnetically sorted T cell population were checked by analytical flow cytometry. Genomic DNA was isolated from every sorted fraction and measured by UV absorbance on a Nanodrop 2000c.

The sequence links TRBV28 to TRBJ2-1, and 12 bases in between align with TRBD1. Input material: naive CD4+ T cells from PBMCs. The cell subset or site label, read with the paper, signifies: CD45RA+ positively selected. This clonotype originated in a man in his late teens or twenties in good health. Some clones in this sample may be carry-over from other donors' samples. In nucleotides, the sequence is TGTGCCAGCGGACCTCCGGGACAGGGGGCAGATGAGCAGTTCTTC. Its amino acids are CASGPPGQGADEQFF.